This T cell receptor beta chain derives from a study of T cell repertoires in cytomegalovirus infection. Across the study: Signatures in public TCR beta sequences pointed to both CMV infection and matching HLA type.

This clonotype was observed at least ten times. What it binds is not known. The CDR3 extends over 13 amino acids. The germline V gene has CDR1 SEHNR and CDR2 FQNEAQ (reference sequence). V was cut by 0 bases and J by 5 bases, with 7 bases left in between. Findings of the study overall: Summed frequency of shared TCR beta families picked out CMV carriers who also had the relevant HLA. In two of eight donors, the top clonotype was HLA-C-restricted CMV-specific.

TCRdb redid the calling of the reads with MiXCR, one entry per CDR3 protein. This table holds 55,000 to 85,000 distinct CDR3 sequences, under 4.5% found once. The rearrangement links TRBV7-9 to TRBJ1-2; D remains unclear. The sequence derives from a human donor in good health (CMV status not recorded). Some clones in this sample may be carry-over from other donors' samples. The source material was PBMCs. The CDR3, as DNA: TGTGCCAGCAGCTTAGCGGCCGAATATGGCTACACCTTC. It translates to CASSLAAEYGYTF.